What follows describes a single TCR beta chain. The sample originates from a study of blood T cell repertoires in COVID-19. Produced via immunoSEQ multiplex PCR; TCRdb's table is partial and in-frame only. Of about 410,000 clones listed, roughly 89% are singletons. Cohorts were determined from participant-reported clinical history. Germline CDR1 and CDR2: MNHEY and SVGAGI. V dropped 6 bases and J dropped 2 bases, with 5 bases sitting between them. This CDR3 spans 11 amino acids. The chain couples TRBV6-5 to TRBJ2-7; no firm D call. The receptor's source is a woman younger than 45 who had recovered from COVID-19. The sequencing input was PBMCs or T cells enriched from blood (not recorded which). The DNA of the CDR3 is TGTGCCAGCAGGTCTCCCTACGAGCAGTACTTC. This encodes CASRSPYEQYF.